The clone carrying this T cell receptor beta chain has just one count. What it binds is unknown. This entry belongs to a study of OX40 agonist ivuxolimab in advanced cancers. Study-wide results and limits: The CD4+ and CD8+ T cells in the blood had expanded clonally by week 6 at 0.1 to 3.0 mg/kg.

Clones were sequenced by immunoSEQ multiplex PCR, and TCRdb holds only the in-frame ones, with some missing. Of 40,000 or so clones in the sample, 92% were seen once. The CDR3 is 15 residues long. Germline lookup yields CDR1 LNHDA and CDR2 SQIVND (reference sequence). Germline trimming cut 3 bases from V and 4 bases from J; bases unmatched to any gene: 4. V gene TRBV19 combines with J gene TRBJ2-7; 12 nucleotides align to TRBD1. The starting material was CD4+ or CD8+ T cells sorted from blood, obtained in a trial of the OX40 agonist ivuxolimab. This TCR was recovered from an adult with an advanced solid tumor such as melanoma, head and neck, liver or kidney cancer. The DNA for the CDR3 is TGTGCCAGTAGTATTGGGACAGGGGGCGTTTACGAGCAGTACTTC. Its protein is CASSIGTGGVYEQYF.